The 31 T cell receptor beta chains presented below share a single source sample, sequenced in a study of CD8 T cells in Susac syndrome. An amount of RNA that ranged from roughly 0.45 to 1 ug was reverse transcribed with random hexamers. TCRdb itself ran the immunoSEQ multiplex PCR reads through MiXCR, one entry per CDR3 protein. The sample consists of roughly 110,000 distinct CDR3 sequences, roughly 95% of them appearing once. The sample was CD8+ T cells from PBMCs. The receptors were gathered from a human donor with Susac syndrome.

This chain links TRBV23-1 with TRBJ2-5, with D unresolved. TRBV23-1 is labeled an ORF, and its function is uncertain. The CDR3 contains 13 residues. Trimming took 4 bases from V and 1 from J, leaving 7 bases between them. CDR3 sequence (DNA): TGCGCCAGCAGTCTACGCGGCCAAGAGACCCAGTACTTC. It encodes CASSLRGQETQYF.

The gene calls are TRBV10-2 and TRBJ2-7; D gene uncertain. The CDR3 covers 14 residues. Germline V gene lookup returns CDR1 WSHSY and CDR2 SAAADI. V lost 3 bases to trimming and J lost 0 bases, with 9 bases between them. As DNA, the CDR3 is TGCGCCAGCAGTGAATCTTACCTCTCCTACGAGCAGTACTTC. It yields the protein CASSESYLSYEQYF.

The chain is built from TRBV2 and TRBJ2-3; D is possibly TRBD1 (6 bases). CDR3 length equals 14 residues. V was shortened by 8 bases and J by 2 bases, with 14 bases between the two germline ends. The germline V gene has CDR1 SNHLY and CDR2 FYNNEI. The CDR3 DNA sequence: TGTGCCAGCCGGGACACACTTGCCACAGATACGCAGTATTTT. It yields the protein CASRDTLATDTQYF.

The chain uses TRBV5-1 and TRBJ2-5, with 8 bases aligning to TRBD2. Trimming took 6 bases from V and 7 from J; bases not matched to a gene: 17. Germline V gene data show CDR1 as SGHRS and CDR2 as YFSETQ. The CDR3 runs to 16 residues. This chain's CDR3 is CASTPAGGPSPGTQYF. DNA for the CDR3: TGCGCCAGCACCCCCGCGGGAGGACCGAGCCCGGGGACCCAGTACTTC. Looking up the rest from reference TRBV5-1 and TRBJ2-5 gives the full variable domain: KAGVTQTPRYLIKTRGQQVTLSCSPISGHRSVSWYQQTPGQGLQFLFEYFSETQRNKGNFPGRFSGRQFSNSRSEMNVSTLELGDSALYLCASTPAGGPSPGTQYFGPGTRLLVL.

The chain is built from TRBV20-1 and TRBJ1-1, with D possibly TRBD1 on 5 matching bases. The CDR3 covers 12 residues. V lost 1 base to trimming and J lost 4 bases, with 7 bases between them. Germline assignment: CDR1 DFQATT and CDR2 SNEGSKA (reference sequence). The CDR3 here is CSARVRGTEAFF. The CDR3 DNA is TGCAGTGCTAGAGTTAGGGGCACTGAAGCTTTCTTT.

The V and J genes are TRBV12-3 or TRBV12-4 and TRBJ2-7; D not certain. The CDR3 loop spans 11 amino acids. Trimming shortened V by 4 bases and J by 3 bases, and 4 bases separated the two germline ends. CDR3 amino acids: CASSSHYEQYF. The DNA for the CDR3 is TGTGCCAGCAGTTCCCACTACGAGCAGTACTTC.

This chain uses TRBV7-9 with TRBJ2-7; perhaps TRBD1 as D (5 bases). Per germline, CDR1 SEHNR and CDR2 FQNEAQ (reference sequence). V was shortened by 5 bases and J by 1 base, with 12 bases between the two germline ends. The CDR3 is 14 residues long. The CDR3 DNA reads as TGTGCCAGCAGCCACCCGGCAGGGTCCTACGAGCAGTACTTC. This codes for CASSHPAGSYEQYF.

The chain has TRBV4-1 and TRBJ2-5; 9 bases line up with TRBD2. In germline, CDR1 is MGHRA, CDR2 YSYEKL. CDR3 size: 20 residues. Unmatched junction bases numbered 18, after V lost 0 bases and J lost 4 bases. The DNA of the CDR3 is TGCGCCAGCAGCCAAGAAGGAGGCGCGGGACTAGCCACCGACCGAGAGACCCAGTACTTC. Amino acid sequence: CASSQEGGAGLATDRETQYF.

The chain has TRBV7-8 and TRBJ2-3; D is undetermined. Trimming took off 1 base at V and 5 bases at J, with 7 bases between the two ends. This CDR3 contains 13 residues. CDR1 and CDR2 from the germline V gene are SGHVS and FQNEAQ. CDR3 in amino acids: CASSLVRGDTQYF. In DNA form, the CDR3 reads TGTGCCAGCAGCTTAGTCCGTGGAGATACGCAGTATTTT.

Written as DNA, the CDR3 is TGTGCCAGCAGTTACAGTCGTTCGGGGACCTATGGCTACACCTTC. Protein product: CASSYSRSGTYGYTF. The chain is built from TRBV6-2 or TRBV6-3 and TRBJ1-2; TRBD1 is a possible D gene (5 bases). Germline values: CDR1 MNHEY, CDR2 SVGEGT. The CDR3 spans 15 residues. V was shortened by 2 bases and J by 4 bases, with 14 bases between the two germline ends.

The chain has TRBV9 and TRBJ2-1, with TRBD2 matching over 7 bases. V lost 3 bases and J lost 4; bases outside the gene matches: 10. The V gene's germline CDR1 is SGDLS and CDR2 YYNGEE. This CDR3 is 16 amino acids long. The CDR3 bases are TGTGCCAGCAGCGACCCGGGACTAACACCATACAATGAGCAGTTCTTC. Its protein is CASSDPGLTPYNEQFF. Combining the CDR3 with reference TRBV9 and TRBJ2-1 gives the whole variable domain DSGVTQTPKHLITATGQRVTLRCSPRSGDLSVYWYQQSLDQGLQFLIQYYNGEERAKGNILERFSAQQFPDLHSELNLSSLELGDSALYFCASSDPGLTPYNEQFFGPGTRLTVL.

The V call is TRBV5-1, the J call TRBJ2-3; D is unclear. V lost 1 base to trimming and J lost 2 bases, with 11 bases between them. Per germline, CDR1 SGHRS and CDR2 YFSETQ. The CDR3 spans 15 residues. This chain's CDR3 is CASSLSAAITDTQYF. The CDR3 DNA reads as TGCGCCAGCAGCTTGTCGGCAGCCATCACAGATACGCAGTATTTT.

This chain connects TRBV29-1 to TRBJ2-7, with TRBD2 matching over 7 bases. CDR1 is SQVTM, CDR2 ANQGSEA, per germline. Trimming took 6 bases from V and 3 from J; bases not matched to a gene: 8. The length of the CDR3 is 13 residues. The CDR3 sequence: CSVATSVLYEQYF. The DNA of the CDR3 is TGCAGCGTCGCCACTAGCGTCCTCTACGAGCAGTACTTC.

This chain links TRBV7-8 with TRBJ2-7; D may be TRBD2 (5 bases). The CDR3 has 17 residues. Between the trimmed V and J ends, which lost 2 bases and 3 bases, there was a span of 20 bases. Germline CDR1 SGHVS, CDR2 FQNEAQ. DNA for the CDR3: TGTGCCAGCAGCTTAAAACGGCCCCTAGCTGTCGGCTACGAGCAGTACTTC. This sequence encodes CASSLKRPLAVGYEQYF.

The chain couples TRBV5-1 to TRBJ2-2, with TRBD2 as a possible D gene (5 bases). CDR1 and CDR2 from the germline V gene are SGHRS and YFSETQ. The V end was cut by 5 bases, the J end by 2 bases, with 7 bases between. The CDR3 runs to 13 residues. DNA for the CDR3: TGCGCCAGCAGGGGGAGCAACACCGGGGAGCTGTTTTTT. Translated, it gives CASRGSNTGELFF.

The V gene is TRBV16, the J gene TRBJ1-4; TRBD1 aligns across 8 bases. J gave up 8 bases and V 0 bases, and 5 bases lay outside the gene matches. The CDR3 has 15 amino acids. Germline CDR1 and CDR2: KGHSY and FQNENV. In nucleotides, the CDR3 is TGTGCCAGCAGCCAATCTGAACAGGGGGGAGAAAAACTGTTTTTT. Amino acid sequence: CASSQSEQGGEKLFF.

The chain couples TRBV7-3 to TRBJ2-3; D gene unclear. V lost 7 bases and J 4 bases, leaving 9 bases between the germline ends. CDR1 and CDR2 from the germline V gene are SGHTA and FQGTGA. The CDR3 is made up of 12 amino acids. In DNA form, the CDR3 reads TGTGCCAGCACTTCGACGGCAGATACGCAGTATTTT. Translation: CASTSTADTQYF.

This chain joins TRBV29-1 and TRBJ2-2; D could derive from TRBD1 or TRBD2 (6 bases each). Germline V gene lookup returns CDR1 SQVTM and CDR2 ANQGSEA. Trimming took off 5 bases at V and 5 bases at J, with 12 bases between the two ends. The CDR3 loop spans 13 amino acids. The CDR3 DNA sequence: TGCAGCGTTACCGGGGGCGAGACCGGGGAGCTGTTTTTT. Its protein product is CSVTGGETGELFF.

CDR3 DNA sequence: TGTGCCAGCAGCTTAGGGGAGTTTAGCAATCAGCCCCAGCATTTT. It yields the protein CASSLGEFSNQPQHF. J is TRBJ1-5 and V is TRBV7-2; D not resolved. V was cut by 1 base and J by 0 bases, with 7 bases left in between. Germline lookup yields CDR1 SGHTA and CDR2 FQGNSA. This CDR3 is built from 15 residues.

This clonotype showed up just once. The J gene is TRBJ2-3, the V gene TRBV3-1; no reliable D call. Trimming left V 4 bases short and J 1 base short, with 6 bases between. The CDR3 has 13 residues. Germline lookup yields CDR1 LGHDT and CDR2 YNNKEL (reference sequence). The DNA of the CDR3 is TGTGCCAGCAGCCGAAAGGGCACAGATACGCAGTATTTT. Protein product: CASSRKGTDTQYF.

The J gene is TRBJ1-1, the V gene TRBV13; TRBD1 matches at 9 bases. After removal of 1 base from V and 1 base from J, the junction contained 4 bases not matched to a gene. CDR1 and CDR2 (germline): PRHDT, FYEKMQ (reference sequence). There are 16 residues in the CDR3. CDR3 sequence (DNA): TGTGCCAGCAGCTTAGACAGGGGGCGATCGAACACTGAAGCTTTCTTT. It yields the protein CASSLDRGRSNTEAFF. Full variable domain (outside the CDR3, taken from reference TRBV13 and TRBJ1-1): AAGVIQSPRHLIKEKRETATLKCYPIPRHDTVYWYQQGPGQDPQFLISFYEKMQSDKGSIPDRFSAQQFSDYHSELNMSSLELGDSALYFCASSLDRGRSNTEAFFGQGTRLTVV.

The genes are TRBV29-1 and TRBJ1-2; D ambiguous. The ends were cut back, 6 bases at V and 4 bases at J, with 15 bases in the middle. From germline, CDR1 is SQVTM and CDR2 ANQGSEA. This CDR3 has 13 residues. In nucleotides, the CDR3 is TGCAGCGTACCAGTCCCCGGGTCCTATGGCTACACCTTC. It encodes CSVPVPGSYGYTF. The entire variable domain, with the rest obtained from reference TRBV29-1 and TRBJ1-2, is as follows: SAVISQKPSRDICQRGTSLTIQCQVDSQVTMMFWYRQQPGQSLTLIATANQGSEATYESGFVIDKFPISRPNLTFSTLTVSNMSPEDSSIYLCSVPVPGSYGYTFGSGTRLTVV.

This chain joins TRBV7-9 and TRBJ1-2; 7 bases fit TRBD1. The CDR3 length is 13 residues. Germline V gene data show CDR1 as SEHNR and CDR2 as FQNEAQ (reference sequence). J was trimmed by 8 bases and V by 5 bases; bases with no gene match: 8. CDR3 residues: CASSPTGVGGYTF. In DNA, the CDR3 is TGTGCCAGCAGCCCCACAGGGGTAGGCGGCTACACCTTC.

CDR3 sequence (DNA): TGTGCCAGCAGTTTAGGAGGGGCCGAGCAGTTCTTC. Its protein product is CASSLGGAEQFF. The chain carries TRBV12-3 or TRBV12-4 and TRBJ2-1; possibly TRBD1 or TRBD2 for D (5 bases each). V lost 1 base to trimming and J lost 10 bases, with 8 bases between them. CDR3 size: 12 residues.

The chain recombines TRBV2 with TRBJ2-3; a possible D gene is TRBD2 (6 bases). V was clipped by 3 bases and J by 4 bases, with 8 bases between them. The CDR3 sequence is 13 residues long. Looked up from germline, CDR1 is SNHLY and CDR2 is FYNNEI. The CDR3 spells CASSETSADTQYF. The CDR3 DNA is TGTGCCAGCAGTGAGACTAGTGCAGATACGCAGTATTTT.

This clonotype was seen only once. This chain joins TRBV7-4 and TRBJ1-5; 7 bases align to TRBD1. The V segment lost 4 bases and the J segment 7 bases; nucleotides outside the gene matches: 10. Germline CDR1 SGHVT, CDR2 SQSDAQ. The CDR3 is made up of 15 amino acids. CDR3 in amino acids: CASSYQTGLKQPQHF. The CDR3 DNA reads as TGTGCCAGCAGCTACCAGACAGGGCTCAAGCAGCCCCAGCATTTT. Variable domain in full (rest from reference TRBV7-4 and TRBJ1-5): GAGVSQSPRYKVAKRGRDVALRCDSISGHVTLYWYRQTLGQGSEVLTYSQSDAQRDKSGRPSGRFSAERPERSVSTLKIQRTEQGDSAVYLCASSYQTGLKQPQHFGDGTRLSIL.

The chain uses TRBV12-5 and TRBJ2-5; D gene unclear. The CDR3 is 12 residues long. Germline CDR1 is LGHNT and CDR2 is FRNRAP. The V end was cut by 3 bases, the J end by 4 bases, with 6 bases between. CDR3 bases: TGTGCTAGTGGTTTAATTTCAGAGACCCAGTACTTC. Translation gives CASGLISETQYF.

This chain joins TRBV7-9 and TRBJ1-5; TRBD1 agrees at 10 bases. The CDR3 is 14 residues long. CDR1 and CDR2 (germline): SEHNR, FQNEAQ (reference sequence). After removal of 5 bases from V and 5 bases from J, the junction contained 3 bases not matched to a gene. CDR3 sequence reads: CASSRGTGDQPQHF. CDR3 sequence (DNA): TGTGCCAGCAGCCGCGGGACAGGGGATCAGCCCCAGCATTTT.

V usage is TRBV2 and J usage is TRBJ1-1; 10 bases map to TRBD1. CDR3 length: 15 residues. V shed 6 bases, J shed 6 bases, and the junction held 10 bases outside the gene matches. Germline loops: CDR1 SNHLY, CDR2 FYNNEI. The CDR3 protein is CASRHSRQGASEAFF. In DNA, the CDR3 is TGTGCCAGCAGGCACAGCCGACAGGGGGCCTCTGAAGCTTTCTTT.

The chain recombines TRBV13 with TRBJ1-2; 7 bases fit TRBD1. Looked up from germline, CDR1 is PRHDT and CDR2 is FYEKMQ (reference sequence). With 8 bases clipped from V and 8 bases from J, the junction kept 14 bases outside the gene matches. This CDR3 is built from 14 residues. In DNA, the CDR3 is TGTGCCAGCCCCCGGAGTGAGGGGGCGCGGGGCTACACCTTC. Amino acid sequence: CASPRSEGARGYTF.

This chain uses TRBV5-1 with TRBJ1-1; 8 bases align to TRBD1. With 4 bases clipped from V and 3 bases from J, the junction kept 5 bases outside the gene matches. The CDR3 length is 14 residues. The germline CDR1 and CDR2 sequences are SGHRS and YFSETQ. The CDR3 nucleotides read TGCGCCAGCAGCCGGGACAGGAGTTACACTGAAGCTTTCTTT. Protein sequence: CASSRDRSYTEAFF.